This T cell receptor beta chain was observed in a study of cytomegalovirus exposure and HLA in healthy donors. Study-level findings and limits: A likely sequencing artifact accounted for one observed cluster of highly shared sequence variants.

A note on this clone: The antigen is unknown.

The CDR3 runs 14 residues. The germline gives CDR1 SGHRS, CDR2 YFSETQ. The PCR ran on 60 Vbeta and 13 Jbeta primers. Libraries were prepared by immunoSEQ multiplex PCR; TCRdb keeps only in-frame clonotypes and omits some of them. The sample records approximately 160,000 clones, 75% to 90% being singletons. The source is a man in his thirties or forties in good health and CMV-seropositive. Input material: PBMCs. The rearrangement links TRBV5-1 to TRBJ2-5, with D maybe TRBD1 (6 bases). The DNA end favors TRBJ2-7, so the J call may be wrong. CDR3: CASSLSGAGHEQYF. CDR3 coding DNA: TGCGCCAGCAGCTTATCAGGGGCAGGTCACGAGCAGTACTTC.